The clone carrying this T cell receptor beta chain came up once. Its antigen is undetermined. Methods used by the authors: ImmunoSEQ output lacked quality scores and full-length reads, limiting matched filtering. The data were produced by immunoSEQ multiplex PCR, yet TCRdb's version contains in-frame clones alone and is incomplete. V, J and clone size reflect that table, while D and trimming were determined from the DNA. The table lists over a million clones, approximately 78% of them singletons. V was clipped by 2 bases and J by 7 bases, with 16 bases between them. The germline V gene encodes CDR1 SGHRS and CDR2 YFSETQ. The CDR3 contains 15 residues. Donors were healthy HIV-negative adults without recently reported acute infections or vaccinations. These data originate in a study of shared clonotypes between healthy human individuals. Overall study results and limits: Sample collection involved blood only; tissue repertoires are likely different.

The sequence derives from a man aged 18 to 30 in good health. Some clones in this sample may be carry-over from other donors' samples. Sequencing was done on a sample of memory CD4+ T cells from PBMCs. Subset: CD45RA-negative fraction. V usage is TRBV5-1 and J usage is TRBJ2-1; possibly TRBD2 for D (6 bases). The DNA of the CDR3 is TGCGCCAGCAGCTTTCTCCCGGGAGAGGAGAATGAGCAGTTCTTC. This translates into CASSFLPGEENEQFF. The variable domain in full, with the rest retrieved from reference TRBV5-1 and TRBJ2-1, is KAGVTQTPRYLIKTRGQQVTLSCSPISGHRSVSWYQQTPGQGLQFLFEYFSETQRNKGNFPGRFSGRQFSNSRSEMNVSTLELGDSALYLCASSFLPGEENEQFFGPGTRLTVL.